Presented here are 18 T cell receptor beta chains from one specimen sequenced in a study of T cell clonotyping in hematopoietic cell transplantation. Only in-frame clones appear in the TCRdb table, and some are missing; sequencing was by immunoSEQ multiplex PCR. The profile shows 11,000 or so clones, over 40% of them singletons. The sample comprised peripheral blood mononuclear cells. The receptor source for this set is a man aged 45-65 years in good health. Some clones in this sample may be carry-over from other donors' samples.

The chain recombines TRBV28 with TRBJ1-1; D is uncertain. Trimming cost V 8 bases and J 0 bases, with 10 bases left between them. This CDR3 is built from 13 residues. Germline V CDR1 and CDR2: MDHEN, SYDVKM. CDR3 DNA: TGTGCCAGCGGCGCGGTAGTGAACACTGAAGCTTTCTTT. It encodes CASGAVVNTEAFF.

This clone appeared a few times. The chain combines TRBV29-1 with TRBJ2-3, with 7 bases matching TRBD1. V shed 5 bases and J 0 bases; nucleotides not matched to a gene: 2. The germline gives CDR1 SQVTM, CDR2 ANQGSEA. The CDR3 is 13 amino acids. The DNA for the CDR3 is TGCAGCGTTAGACAGGGTAGCACAGATACGCAGTATTTT. Translating gives CSVRQGSTDTQYF.

The chain couples TRBV6-1 to TRBJ1-2, with 8 nucleotides matching TRBD1. There are 13 residues in the CDR3. V shed 6 bases and J 6 bases; nucleotides not matched to a gene: 6. Germline V lookup: CDR1 MNHNS, CDR2 SASEGT. The CDR3 reads CASREGQVDGYTF. The CDR3 DNA is TGTGCCAGCAGGGAGGGACAGGTCGATGGCTACACCTTC.

This clone was counted once. The chain couples TRBV19 to TRBJ2-7, with D possibly called TRBD1 or TRBD2 (5 bases each). There are 13 residues in the CDR3. V shed 1 base and J shed 5 bases, with 9 bases lying between them. Germline CDR1 and CDR2: LNHDA and SQIVND (reference sequence). The DNA for the CDR3 is TGTGCCAGTAGTATAGTTCGGGGCAACGAGCAGTACTTC. Translated, it gives CASSIVRGNEQYF.

The chain links TRBV29-1 to TRBJ1-1, with D possibly TRBD1 on 5 matching bases. The CDR3 length is 12 residues. Germline V lookup: CDR1 SQVTM, CDR2 ANQGSEA. V dropped 6 bases and J dropped 7 bases, with 15 bases sitting between them. CDR3 amino acids: CSVSRERVEAFF. In nucleotides, the CDR3 is TGCAGCGTGAGCAGGGAGAGGGTTGAAGCTTTCTTT. Variable domain in full (rest from reference TRBV29-1 and TRBJ1-1): SAVISQKPSRDICQRGTSLTIQCQVDSQVTMMFWYRQQPGQSLTLIATANQGSEATYESGFVIDKFPISRPNLTFSTLTVSNMSPEDSSIYLCSVSRERVEAFFGQGTRLTVV.

This clone appeared once. J is TRBJ2-4 and V is TRBV19; tentatively, D is TRBD1 (5 bases). The germline V gene has CDR1 LNHDA and CDR2 SQIVND (reference sequence). The CDR3 spans 15 residues. With 10 bases removed from V and 1 base from J, the gap between germline ends came to 17 bases. The CDR3 nucleotides read TGTGCCACCAGCAGGGTCGCGGAGGCCAAAAACATTCAGTACTTC. The encoded protein is CATSRVAEAKNIQYF.

This clone is deemed medium-sized. This rearrangement joins TRBV5-6 to TRBJ2-6; no clear D gene. Trimming left V 1 base short and J 4 bases short, with 3 bases between. This CDR3 is 13 amino acids long. Germline-derived CDR1 and CDR2 are SGHDT and YYEEEE. CDR3 amino acids: CASSLTGANVLTF. CDR3 in DNA: TGTGCCAGCAGCTTGACAGGGGCCAACGTCCTGACTTTC.

This clone has more than one count but fewer than ten. The gene calls are TRBV29-1 and TRBJ2-7, with D unresolved. Germline CDR1 reads SQVTM; CDR2 reads ANQGSEA. V was pared by 5 bases and J by 6 bases, with 17 bases between. This CDR3 region has 13 residues. As DNA, the CDR3 is TGCAGCGTTAGGGTGCGTTTGGTCAGCGAGCAGTACTTC. This codes for CSVRVRLVSEQYF.

This clone came up a few times. The rearrangement uses TRBV6-1 and TRBJ2-5, with D possibly TRBD2 on 6 matching bases. CDR3 length equals 14 residues. Trimming removed 1 base at V and 3 bases at J, with 9 bases between. The germline V gene has CDR1 MNHNS and CDR2 SASEGT. The DNA for the CDR3 is TGTGCCAGCAGTGAAGTCGGGACTGAAGAGACCCAGTACTTC. Its protein is CASSEVGTEETQYF.

This clone has more than one count but fewer than ten. The rearrangement joins TRBV13 to TRBJ2-5; D might be TRBD1 (7 bases). V was pared by 5 bases and J by 4 bases, with 14 bases between. CDR1 is PRHDT, CDR2 FYEKMQ, per germline (reference sequence). CDR3 length equals 14 residues. CDR3 in amino acids: CASSRQGGRETQYF. The CDR3 DNA is TGTGCCAGCAGCCGACAGGGAGGACGAGAGACCCAGTACTTC. Full variable domain (outside the CDR3, taken from reference TRBV13 and TRBJ2-5): AAGVIQSPRHLIKEKRETATLKCYPIPRHDTVYWYQQGPGQDPQFLISFYEKMQSDKGSIPDRFSAQQFSDYHSELNMSSLELGDSALYFCASSRQGGRETQYFGPGTRLLVL.

The gene calls are TRBV5-1 and TRBJ2-7, with D possibly being TRBD1 (5 bases). Germline-derived CDR1 and CDR2 are SGHRS and YFSETQ. The V gene lost 4 bases and the J gene lost 2 bases, with 10 bases spanning the gap. This CDR3 has 13 residues. CDR3 amino acids: CASSTDTPYEQYF. The CDR3 bases are TGCGCCAGCAGCACGGACACTCCCTACGAGCAGTACTTC.

This rearrangement joins TRBV30 to TRBJ2-7; D not resolved. Germline V gene lookup returns CDR1 GTSNPN and CDR2 SVGIG (reference sequence). This CDR3 is built from 12 residues. The V end lost 3 bases, the J end lost 1 base, and 7 bases lay between the germline ends. The CDR3 sequence: CAWRAQSYEQYF. The CDR3 DNA follows: TGTGCCTGGAGGGCCCAGTCCTACGAGCAGTACTTC. Using reference TRBV30 and TRBJ2-7 for the parts outside the CDR3, the full variable domain is SQTIHQWPATLVQPVGSPLSLECTVEGTSNPNLYWYRQAAGRGLQLLFYSVGIGQISSEVPQNLSASRPQDRQFILSSKKLLLSDSGFYLCAWRAQSYEQYFGPGTRLTVT.

The gene calls are TRBV27 and TRBJ2-6; 11 nucleotides line up with TRBD2. CDR3 length equals 19 residues. Germline V gene data show CDR1 as MNHEY and CDR2 as SMNVEV (reference sequence). Trimming removed 7 bases from V and 2 bases from J; junction bases left unmatched: 13. CDR3 sequence: CASTPTGTSGLAGANVLTF. The CDR3, as DNA: TGTGCCAGCACCCCCACCGGGACTAGCGGTTTGGCTGGGGCCAACGTCCTGACTTTC.

J is TRBJ2-4 and V is TRBV6-5, with 8 bases fitting TRBD1. CDR1 and CDR2 (germline): MNHEY, SVGAGI. This CDR3 region has 15 residues. After removal of 6 bases from V and 7 bases from J, the junction contained 11 bases not matched to a gene. The CDR3: CASRNTDRALNIQYF. Here the CDR3 DNA reads TGTGCCAGCAGAAATACGGACAGGGCCTTGAACATTCAGTACTTC.

This clone was seen more than once but under ten times. The CDR3 DNA reads as TGTGCCAGCAGCCGGGCAGTTGGAAATGGCTACACCTTC. Its translation: CASSRAVGNGYTF. The chain joins TRBV7-9 to TRBJ1-2; the D is unclear. Germline V gives CDR1 SEHNR, CDR2 FQNEAQ (reference sequence). The length of the CDR3 is 13 residues. Trimming left V 5 bases short and J 6 bases short, with 13 bases between.

The rearrangement uses TRBV30 and TRBJ2-7, with 7 bases identical to TRBD1. Germline V gene lookup returns CDR1 GTSNPN and CDR2 SVGIG (reference sequence). This CDR3 region has 13 residues. V lost 7 bases, J lost 0 bases, and 6 bases stayed unmatched. The CDR3 DNA sequence: TGTGCCTTCTCGGACAGGAGCTCCTACGAGCAGTACTTC. Its protein product is CAFSDRSSYEQYF.

This clone was detected a few times. The chain links TRBV7-2 to TRBJ1-2, with D unclear. V shed 3 bases and J shed 8 bases, with 13 bases lying between them. Germline-derived CDR1 and CDR2 are SGHTA and FQGNSA. The CDR3 consists of 13 residues. The CDR3 bases are TGTGCCAGCAGCTTTCGTGAGGGAGGCGGCTACACCTTC. Protein: CASSFREGGGYTF.

This chain uses TRBV5-1 with TRBJ2-1; no definite D call. The CDR3 spans 12 residues. Trimming cost V 1 base and J 7 bases, with 6 bases left between them. The germline V gene has CDR1 SGHRS and CDR2 YFSETQ. The CDR3: CASSLKTNEQFF. The CDR3 DNA is TGCGCCAGCAGCTTGAAGACTAATGAGCAGTTCTTC.